This passage covers 7 T cell receptor beta chains from one sample sequenced in a study of shared clonotypes between healthy human individuals. Libraries were prepared by immunoSEQ multiplex PCR; TCRdb keeps only in-frame clonotypes and omits some of them. The sample shows fewer than 3 million clones, around 92% of them seen only once. The source material was naive CD4+ T cells from PBMCs. As for subset: CD45RA+ positively selected. The receptors shown here come from a man aged 18 to 35 in good health. Some clones in this sample may be carry-over from other donors' samples.

This clone has just one count. The V and J genes are TRBV7-3 and TRBJ1-1, with D unclear. Germline CDR1 reads SGHTA; CDR2 reads FQGTGA. With 1 base removed from V and 4 bases from J, the gap between germline ends came to 16 bases. This CDR3 is built from 16 residues. CDR3 nucleotides: TGTGCCAGCAGCTTAATAACGGTCCGTGGAGGCACTGAAGCTTTCTTT. The encoded protein is CASSLITVRGGTEAFF.

The chain employs TRBV28 and TRBJ2-7; D uncertain. Trimming stripped 2 bases from V and 3 bases from J, with 8 bases between. CDR3 length equals 13 residues. Germline CDR1 MDHEN, CDR2 SYDVKM. In DNA, the CDR3 is TGTGCCAGCAGTTTAAGGGTTCACTACGAGCAGTACTTC. Translating gives CASSLRVHYEQYF.

This rearrangement joins TRBV9 to TRBJ2-2; D possibly corresponds to TRBD2 (7 bases). Germline-derived CDR1 and CDR2 are SGDLS and YYNGEE. Trimming left V 0 bases short and J 0 bases short, with 15 bases between. The CDR3 is 18 residues long. This CDR3 reads CASSVAPGGLANTGELFF. In DNA, the CDR3 is TGTGCCAGCAGCGTAGCGCCGGGGGGCCTCGCGAACACCGGGGAGCTGTTTTTT.

The chain combines TRBV10-3 with TRBJ2-5; 7 bases fit TRBD2. From germline, CDR1 is ENHRY and CDR2 SYGVKD. The CDR3 has 16 residues. J gave up 7 bases and V 0 bases, and 11 bases lay outside the gene matches. The CDR3 DNA follows: TGTGCCATCAGTGAGTCGTCAGCGGGCGGACTAGGGACCCAGTACTTC. This codes for CAISESSAGGLGTQYF.

This clone appeared a single time. The rearrangement links TRBV5-3 to TRBJ2-1, with 12 bases matching TRBD2. TRBV5-3 is identified as an open reading frame with a role that is uncertain. With V trimmed by 4 bases and J by 1 base, 3 bases remained unmatched. The CDR3 is made up of 16 amino acids. The DNA for the CDR3 is TGTGCCAGAAGCCCGGGACTAGCGGGTTCCTACAATGAGCAGTTCTTC. Amino acids: CARSPGLAGSYNEQFF.

This clone was counted a single time. The V call is TRBV27, the J call TRBJ2-7; 7 positions match TRBD1. Germline V gene data show CDR1 as MNHEY and CDR2 as SMNVEV (reference sequence). The CDR3 contains 14 residues. The V segment lost 4 bases and the J segment 4 bases; nucleotides outside the gene matches: 7. Written as DNA, the CDR3 is TGTGCCAGCAGTTCGGCCGGGACAGAGTACGAGCAGTACTTC. It is translated as CASSSAGTEYEQYF.

The chain is built from TRBV2 and TRBJ1-5; possibly TRBD1 for D (5 bases). CDR3 length: 15 amino acids. Germline lookup yields CDR1 SNHLY and CDR2 FYNNEI. V was cut by 5 bases and J by 4 bases, with 15 bases left in between. The CDR3 reads CASSPGFTVNQPQHF. DNA for the CDR3: TGTGCCAGCAGTCCAGGGTTTACTGTGAATCAGCCCCAGCATTTT. Supplemented by reference TRBV2 and TRBJ1-5, the full variable domain reads EPEVTQTPSHQVTQMGQEVILRCVPISNHLYFYWYRQILGQKVEFLVSFYNNEISEKSEIFDDQFSVERPDGSNFTLKIRSTKLEDSAMYFCASSPGFTVNQPQHFGDGTRLSIL.